This T cell receptor (beta chain) emerged from a study of blood T cell repertoires in COVID-19. Profiled with immunoSEQ multiplex PCR; TCRdb holds only in-frame clones, not every one. The sample holds roughly 190,000 clones, more than 80% seen once. Germline V gene sequence: CDR1 MNHEY, CDR2 SVGAGI. There are 15 residues in the CDR3. The ends lost 7 bases at V and 2 bases at J; junction bases unmatched: 11. The specimen was peripheral blood. The chain recombines TRBV6-5 with TRBJ2-7, with 7 bases identical to TRBD2. This clonotype originated in an older woman with acute or convalescent COVID-19. The CDR3, as DNA: TGTGCCAGCAAATTGAGTAGGGACTACCCCTACGAGCAGTACGTC. Residues: CASKLSRDYPYEQYV.